This T cell receptor (beta chain) emerged from a study of cytomegalovirus exposure and HLA in healthy donors. Primers for the PCR totalled 60 Vbeta and 13 Jbeta. Data came from immunoSEQ multiplex PCR; TCRdb stores just in-frame clones and leaves some out. The repertoire holds 150,000 or so clones, with around 10% as singletons. This clone was seen only a few times. Its antigen is not known. The study's findings and limits: Among donors in an Asian-associated ancestry cluster, a later analysis reportedly found fewer N-insertions than the roughly 610-donor mean.

Per the germline V gene, CDR1 is MNHNS and CDR2 is SASEGT. This CDR3 has 14 amino acids. The V gene lost 7 bases and the J gene lost 2 bases, with 15 bases spanning the gap. Specimen: PBMCs. This chain joins TRBV6-1 and TRBJ2-7, with a tentative D call TRBD1 (5 bases). This receptor was taken from a man in his fifties in good health and CMV-seronegative. In DNA form, the CDR3 reads TGTGCCAGCACCCCCTTTGGGGCGGCCTACGAGCAGTACTTC. It is translated as CASTPFGAAYEQYF.